This is a list of T cell receptor beta chains from one sample in a study of T cells in Graves' hyperthyroidism and ophthalmopathy. Each CDR3 protein gets one entry after TCRdb re-called the multiplex PCR reads with MiXCR. The repertoire holds 620,000 or so distinct CDR3 sequences, with roughly 15% as singletons. What was sequenced was blood. The receptors were gathered from a woman between 45 and 65 years old with Graves' ophthalmopathy. CDR3s include the opening cysteine and the closing phenylalanine or tryptophan.

cdr3_aa	j_call	v_call
CASSQGGLYNEQFF	TRBJ2-1	TRBV3-1
CASLHGRRGYVDEQFF	TRBJ2-1	TRBV6-2/TRBV6-3
CASSLMAGIAYEQYF	TRBJ2-7	TRBV7-3
CASSPAGQGRSGANVLTF	TRBJ2-6	TRBV27
CASRVGQGVGNTIYF	TRBJ1-3	TRBV28
CASRTGNWGYTF	TRBJ1-2	TRBV27
CATCLTGGGGELFF	TRBJ2-2	TRBV28
CSASKTRTYEQYF	TRBJ2-7	TRBV20-1
CASIRGGFSYEQYF	TRBJ2-7	TRBV7-8
CASSWLEGEETQYF	TRBJ2-5	TRBV4-1
CASSYSPSGRAADTQYF	TRBJ2-3	TRBV6-5
CASSAAGATEAFF	TRBJ1-1	TRBV18
CAISQAGTSGNYEQYF	TRBJ2-7	TRBV10-3
CASSQGNSNWDEQFF	TRBJ2-1	TRBV14
CASTPAGTGRSNSPLHF	TRBJ1-6	TRBV7-8
CASSPGQGEWWGYTF	TRBJ1-2	TRBV18
CASSNGENTEAFF	TRBJ1-1	TRBV2
CASSLTFSGTSTDTQYF	TRBJ2-3	TRBV7-3
CASSYSRTKLAAGNEKLFF	TRBJ1-4	TRBV6-6
CSAREDRGIAKNIQYF	TRBJ2-4	TRBV20-1
CATSDWREQFF	TRBJ2-1	TRBV24-1
CASSIIPTGGPGELFF	TRBJ2-2	TRBV27
CASSLGGSYNSPLHF	TRBJ1-6	TRBV28
CASSYFHQGARGYTF	TRBJ1-2	TRBV6-5
CASSPRTADEKLFF	TRBJ1-4	TRBV18
CASSMRGIDYGYTF	TRBJ1-2	TRBV19
CASSLSGRGSTGELFF	TRBJ2-2	TRBV5-1
CASSLEVRGLAGGYEQYF	TRBJ2-7	TRBV7-2
CASRDHEQYF	TRBJ2-7	TRBV11-2
CASSKGGASNQPQHF	TRBJ1-5	TRBV2
CSVAGVTTGTAGGYEQYF	TRBJ2-7	TRBV29-1
CASGFNSPTTTNYGYTF	TRBJ1-2	TRBV12-5
CASSVVSSGGYNEQFF	TRBJ2-1	TRBV9
CASSPAGGKDEQYF	TRBJ2-7	TRBV28
CASSLGGGRIHNEQFF	TRBJ2-1	TRBV7-2
CASSYLGLAWYEQFF	TRBJ2-1	TRBV7-9
CASSPSNPSSNQPQHF	TRBJ1-5	TRBV18
CSVQGLAGATTYEQYF	TRBJ2-7	TRBV20-1
CATSSAGMNTEAFF	TRBJ1-1	TRBV15
CASSEWGASTDTQYF	TRBJ2-3	TRBV6-1
CSARDSNRQGPQETQYF	TRBJ2-5	TRBV20-1
CSASRDMNTEAFF	TRBJ1-1	TRBV20-1
CASSDRDLNSYEQYF	TRBJ2-7	TRBV27
CASSQDTGADTQYF	TRBJ2-3	TRBV4-3
CASSRFIGDTQYF	TRBJ2-3	TRBV4-2
CASKTRFGGGGTEAFF	TRBJ1-1	TRBV28
CASSVVGLAGGEQFF	TRBJ2-1	TRBV9
CASSFSPGLAGDTDTQYF	TRBJ2-3	TRBV5-1
CASSGTGSRYEQYF	TRBJ2-7	TRBV12-3/TRBV12-4
CASSPRQVEHEQYF	TRBJ2-7	TRBV18
CASSQPLAGVDTQYF	TRBJ2-3	TRBV14
CASSFASASSYEQYF	TRBJ2-7	TRBV7-6
CASSQPTLNTEAFF	TRBJ1-1	TRBV28
CASSIASWTDTQYF	TRBJ2-3	TRBV19
CATSRDSSGRYEQYF	TRBJ2-7	TRBV15
CATSGWGPEETQYF	TRBJ2-5	TRBV24-1
CASSLWLAGDASYNEQFF	TRBJ2-1	TRBV28
CASSPRQGGLNYGYTF	TRBJ1-2	TRBV14
CATSRDREGGAYTEAFF	TRBJ1-1	TRBV15
CASSSTSEQFF	TRBJ2-1	TRBV18